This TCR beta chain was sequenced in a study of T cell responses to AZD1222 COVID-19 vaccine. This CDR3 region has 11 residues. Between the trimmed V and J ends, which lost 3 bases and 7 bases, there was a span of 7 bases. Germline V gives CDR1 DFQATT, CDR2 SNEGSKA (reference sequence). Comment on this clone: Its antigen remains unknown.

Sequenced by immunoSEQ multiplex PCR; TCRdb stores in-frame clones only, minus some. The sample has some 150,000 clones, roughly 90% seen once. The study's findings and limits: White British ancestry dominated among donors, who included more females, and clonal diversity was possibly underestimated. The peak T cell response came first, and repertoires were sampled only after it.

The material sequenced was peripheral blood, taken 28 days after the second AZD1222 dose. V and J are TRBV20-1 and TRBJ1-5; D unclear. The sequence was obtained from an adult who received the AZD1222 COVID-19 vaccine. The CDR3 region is CSARAEQPQHF. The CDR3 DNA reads TGCAGTGCTAGGGCAGAACAGCCCCAGCATTTT.